Listed here are 10 T cell receptor beta chains from one sample, sequenced in a study of CD8 T cells in ankylosing spondylitis. Their cognate antigens are unknown. Using its own MiXCR run on the 5' RACE reads, TCRdb lists one record per CDR3 protein. The sample comprises a few hundred thousand distinct CDR3 sequences, roughly 18% of which are singletons, and just over 1% rests with the top ten. Study-wide results and caveats: A TCR beta motif of 7 to 9 highly homologous variants seemed to mark ankylosing spondylitis blood.

The sequenced material came from blood, either unsorted or a sorted T cell fraction (not recorded which). The receptors were sampled from a male donor with ankylosing spondylitis.

This rearrangement joins TRBV5-1 to TRBJ2-4; 10 bases are shared with TRBD2. Germline loops: CDR1 SGHRS, CDR2 YFSETQ. V lost 4 bases to trimming and J lost 2 bases; unmatched junction nucleotides: 3. This CDR3 spans 15 amino acids. The CDR3 region has the DNA TGCGCCAGCAGCCCTAGCGGGGGCCCCAAAAACATTCAGTACTTC. This gives the protein CASSPSGGPKNIQYF.

The gene calls are TRBV6-2 or TRBV6-3 and TRBJ2-7; no reliable D call. Trimming took off 2 bases at V and 2 bases at J, with 13 bases between the two ends. In germline, CDR1 is MNHEY, CDR2 SVGEGT. The CDR3 consists of 15 residues. In DNA, the CDR3 is TGTGCCAGCAGTTACCGGACGGGTGGGACCTACGAGCAGTACTTC. This gives the protein CASSYRTGGTYEQYF.

The chain combines TRBV12-3 or TRBV12-4 with TRBJ2-5; TRBD2 matches 8 bases. This CDR3 is 16 amino acids long. V dropped 5 bases and J dropped 5; count of bases not matched to a gene: 13. The CDR3 DNA reads as TGTGCCAGCAGTCCTCGGGGGGGACGGGGGTCGGAGACCCAGTACTTC. It translates to CASSPRGGRGSETQYF.

The table lists this clonotype with a few counts. The chain is built from TRBV24-1 and TRBJ2-5; 7 bases map to TRBD2. The germline gives CDR1 KGHDR, CDR2 SFDVKD. CDR3 length: 13 amino acids. V dropped 6 bases and J dropped 7; count of bases not matched to a gene: 7. The chain's CDR3 is CATSSGVDRTQYF. CDR3 DNA sequence: TGTGCCACCAGTAGCGGGGTGGATAGGACCCAGTACTTC.

This clonotype appeared a single time. CDR3 DNA: TGTGCCAGTAGTATGATTCTGAACACTGAAGCTTTCTTT. It codes for CASSMILNTEAFF. V usage is TRBV19 and J usage is TRBJ1-1; unclear D gene. CDR3 size: 13 residues. Trimming pared 3 bases from V and 0 bases from J, leaving 5 bases between. Germline CDR1 reads LNHDA; CDR2 reads SQIVND (reference sequence).

A few counts support this clonotype. The rearrangement joins TRBV4-1 to TRBJ2-5, with no clear D. Looked up from germline, CDR1 is MGHRA and CDR2 is YSYEKL. The CDR3 extends over 16 amino acids. V dropped 0 bases and J dropped 4 bases, with 15 bases sitting between them. This chain's CDR3 is CASSQDLKGAPETQYF. CDR3 in DNA: TGCGCCAGCAGCCAAGATCTTAAGGGCGCCCCAGAGACCCAGTACTTC.

In this sample, this clonotype turned up a few times. The chain joins TRBV7-9 to TRBJ2-1; 11 positions agree with TRBD1. CDR1 is SEHNR, CDR2 FQNEAQ, per germline (reference sequence). The CDR3 is made up of 14 amino acids. With 0 bases clipped from V and 9 bases from J, the junction kept 1 base outside the gene matches. CDR3 sequence (DNA): TGTGCCAGCAGCTTAGCCGGGACAGGGGGTGAGCAGTTCTTC. Its translation is CASSLAGTGGEQFF.

This clonotype was counted between two and nine times. CDR3: CASSLSTIYAGELFF. The CDR3 DNA sequence: TGCGCCAGCAGCTTGTCGACGATTTACGCCGGGGAGCTGTTTTTT. The gene calls are TRBV5-1 and TRBJ2-2; D gene ambiguous. The V gene's germline CDR1 is SGHRS and CDR2 YFSETQ. The CDR3 is made up of 15 amino acids. Between the trimmed V and J ends, which lost 1 base and 6 bases, there was a span of 13 bases.

There are many counts of this clonotype. The rearrangement joins TRBV12-3 or TRBV12-4 to TRBJ1-5, with 9 bases identical to TRBD1. V gave up 6 bases and J gave up 4 bases; unmatched junction bases: 7. CDR3 length: 15 amino acids. CDR3 loop: CASSLTGTGNQPQHF. In DNA, the CDR3 is TGTGCCAGCAGCCTCACCGGGACAGGGAATCAGCCCCAGCATTTT.

This chain uses TRBV7-3 with TRBJ2-7; TRBD2 matches at 7 bases. With 1 base clipped from V and 4 bases from J, the junction kept 4 bases outside the gene matches. CDR1 and CDR2 from the germline V gene are SGHTA and FQGTGA. This CDR3 contains 14 residues. This CDR3 is CASSLKTSQYEQYF. DNA of the CDR3: TGTGCCAGCAGCTTAAAGACTAGCCAGTACGAGCAGTACTTC.